This is a list of T cell receptor beta chains from one sample in a study of blood T cell repertoires in COVID-19. Profiling relied on immunoSEQ multiplex PCR, and the TCRdb table lists in-frame clones only, not all of them. The sample holds some 200,000 clones, about 93% seen once. The sequenced sample was peripheral blood. The source is a young man with COVID-19, enrolled during active disease. Both conserved end residues are part of each CDR3. D genes are given only for firm matches. Clone sizes are given selectively: once, few, many, or a class where the clone is expanded.

>TRBJ1-1|-|TRBV19|-
TGTGCCAGTAGTATCTTTTTCAGGCAGGGGCTTAACACTGAAGCTTTCTTT
CASSIFFRQGLNTEAFF
>TRBJ2-5|-|TRBV7-7|TRBD2
TGTGCCAGCAGCCCTGGACTAGCGGGGGTCGGAGAGACCCAGTACTTC
CASSPGLAGVGETQYF
>TRBJ1-5|-|TRBV2|-
TGTGCCAGCAGGACAGGTTATCAGCCCCAGCATTTT
CASRTGYQPQHF
>TRBJ2-2|once|TRBV9|TRBD2
TGTGCCAGCAGCCCCGGACTAGTAGGCACCGGGGAGCTGTTTTTT
CASSPGLVGTGELFF
>TRBJ1-5|-|TRBV19|TRBD1
TGTGCCAGTAGTATCAGGCAGGGGGCTGGTCAGCCCCAGCATTTT
CASSIRQGAGQPQHF
>TRBJ2-3|-|TRBV11-2|-
TGTGCCAGCAGCTTAGATCTCAGGCAGGATACGCAGTATTTT
CASSLDLRQDTQYF
>TRBJ2-1|few|TRBV19|TRBD1
TGTGCCAGTAGTATCTCTCAGGGGGCCCACAATGAGCAGTTCTTC
CASSISQGAHNEQFF
>TRBJ1-2|-|TRBV6-5|TRBD1
TGTGCCAGCAGGGACAGGGGGTCGGCTAACTATGGCTACACCTTC
CASRDRGSANYGYTF
>TRBJ1-5|-|TRBV6-5|TRBD1
TGTGCCAGCGGAGGGGGCGGAATTAGCAATCAGCCCCAGCATTTT
CASGGGGISNQPQHF
>TRBJ2-5|once|TRBV11-2|TRBD2
TGTGCCAGCAGCTTAAGACTAGCGGGGGCTGGGGAGACCCAGTACTTC
CASSLRLAGAGETQYF
>TRBJ2-2|-|TRBV9|TRBD2
TGTGCCAGCAGCGGGCTAGCGGGCACCGGGGAGCTGTTTTTT
CASSGLAGTGELFF
>TRBJ2-7|-|TRBV7-2|-
TGTGCCAGCAGCTTAGGCGAGGATAGCTCCTACGAGCAGTACTTC
CASSLGEDSSYEQYF
>TRBJ2-3|-|TRBV4-2|-
TGTGCCAGCAGCCAAGTCCCGACCGAGGGAACAGATACGCAGTATTTT
CASSQVPTEGTDTQYF
>TRBJ1-1|-|TRBV6-5|-
TGTGCCAGCACAGTCGGGGGGGCGAACACTGAAGCTTTCTTT
CASTVGGANTEAFF
>TRBJ1-2|-|TRBV6-1|TRBD1
TGTGCCAGCAGCCCGACAGGGGTTGGTGGCTACACCTTC
CASSPTGVGGYTF
>TRBJ1-2|-|TRBV12-3/TRBV12-4|TRBD1
TGTGCCAGCAGCCGGACAGGGTTCTATGGCTACACCTTC
CASSRTGFYGYTF
>TRBJ2-1|-|TRBV7-2|TRBD2
TGTGCCAGCAGCTTAGTAGCGGGGGGGCCCGATGAGCAGTTCTTC
CASSLVAGGPDEQFF
>TRBJ1-1|-|TRBV7-6|-
TGTGCCAGCAGCTTAGCGGGCTTGAACACTGAAGCTTTCTTT
CASSLAGLNTEAFF
>TRBJ1-1|-|TRBV6-6|TRBD1
TGTGCCAGCAGCCTAGGGACAGGGGTGGTCACTGAAGCTTTCTTT
CASSLGTGVVTEAFF
>TRBJ1-6|-|TRBV6-5|-
TGTGCCAGCGGACTCTTAGAGGAATCACCCCTCCACTTT
CASGLLEESPLHF
>TRBJ1-1|-|TRBV5-1|TRBD1
TGCGCCAGCAGCCTAGACAGGGAAGGGACTGAAGCTTTCTTT
CASSLDREGTEAFF
>TRBJ2-4|-|TRBV4-1|TRBD2
TGCGCCAGCATGTCGACTAGCGGGGGGACTTACGCCAACATTCAGTACTTC
CASMSTSGGTYANIQYF
>TRBJ1-4|-|TRBV3-1/TRBV3-2|TRBD1
TGTGCCAGCAGCCAAGGGCAGGGGGTTGTAGGCGAAAAACTGTTTTTT
CASSQGQGVVGEKLFF
>TRBJ2-5|-|TRBV5-1|-
TGCGCCAGCAGCCTTCAGGGGTTTACAGAGACCCAGTACTTC
CASSLQGFTETQYF
>TRBJ2-1|-|TRBV19|TRBD2
TGTGCCAGTAGTATATCGAGCGGGAGGGAGGAGCAGTTCTTC
CASSISSGREEQFF
>TRBJ1-1|-|TRBV20-1|-
TGCAGTGCTAGTGACGCTACCATGAACACTGAAGCTTTCTTT
CSASDATMNTEAFF
>TRBJ2-3|-|TRBV4-1|TRBD1
TGCGCCAGCAGCCAAGATCCCGGGACAGGGAAGAGCACAGATACGCAGTATTTT
CASSQDPGTGKSTDTQYF
>TRBJ1-6|-|TRBV4-1|TRBD1
TGCGCCAGCAGCCAAGTTCAACAGGGGGCTAATTCACCCCTCCACTTT
CASSQVQQGANSPLHF
>TRBJ1-1|once|TRBV7-5|-
TGTGTCAGAAGCAGCAGGGGCGGGTTCGAGTCGGACACTGAAGCTTTCTTT
CVRSSRGGFESDTEAFF
>TRBJ1-2|-|TRBV18|-
TGTGCCAGCTCACCGGCAGCGTCGGACTATGGCTACACCTTC
CASSPAASDYGYTF
>TRBJ2-3|-|TRBV6-5|-
TGTGCCAGCAGTTACTCGAGTAGTTCGGATACGCAGTATTTT
CASSYSSSSDTQYF
>TRBJ1-1|-|TRBV3-1/TRBV3-2|TRBD1
TGTGCCAGCAGCCAGACAGGGGCCGCGAACACTGAAGCTTTCTTT
CASSQTGAANTEAFF
>TRBJ1-2|-|TRBV5-1|-
TGCGCCAGCAGCTTCGGAGTCAGCTTCCACTATGGCTACACCTTC
CASSFGVSFHYGYTF
>TRBJ2-5|-|TRBV5-1|-
TGCGCCAGCACCTCAATGGGGGCCCGGGAGACCCAGTACTTC
CASTSMGARETQYF
>TRBJ2-7|-|TRBV19|-
TGTGCCAGTAGTATTGGCAGATCCTACGAGCAGTACTTC
CASSIGRSYEQYF
>TRBJ1-6|-|TRBV3-1/TRBV3-2|TRBD1
TGTGCCAGCAGCTTAGCCACAGGACAGGGCGATTCACCCCTCCACTTT
CASSLATGQGDSPLHF